A selection of T cell receptor beta chains follows, all from one sample in a study of vaccination and CD4 T cells after COVID-19. TCRdb processed the PCR reads anew with MiXCR; each CDR3 protein has one entry. This table has more than 4,000 distinct CDR3 sequences, roughly 26% appearing once. These receptors are not linked to any known antigen. The sample taken for sequencing was CD4+ T cells from blood, cultured in vitro. The receptors originated from a human donor who had recovered from COVID-19. Each CDR3 is given with its conserved first and last residue. The D gene is left open where the match is weak. Size is stated for part of the rows, as once, few or many counts, or as a class when the clone is expanded.

clone_size	v_call	j_call	d_call	cdr3_aa	cdr3_nt
.	TRBV27	TRBJ1-1	.	CASSTRTANTEAFF	TGTGCCAGCAGTACCCGCACGGCGAACACTGAAGCTTTCTTT
.	TRBV27	TRBJ1-6	.	CASSPRRGGSPLHF	TGTGCCAGCAGTCCCCGGCGGGGAGGTTCACCCCTCCACTTT
few	TRBV11-1	TRBJ1-4	.	CASSFGGYEKLFF	TGTGCCAGCAGCTTCGGTGGTTACGAAAAACTGTTTTTT
.	TRBV6-1	TRBJ1-6	.	CASVAVSRIRNSPLHF	TGTGCCAGTGTCGCCGTTTCAAGGATTCGGAATTCACCCCTCCACTTT
few	TRBV11-2	TRBJ2-2	.	CASSPHYKGGRTGELFF	TGTGCCAGCAGCCCCCATTACAAGGGGGGGCGAACCGGGGAGCTGTTTTTT
.	TRBV15	TRBJ1-1	.	CATSRGRGWGTEAFF	TGTGCCACCAGCAGAGGCCGGGGTTGGGGCACTGAAGCTTTCTTT
few	TRBV30	TRBJ2-5	.	CAWSVRRPGLSRGETQYF	TGTGCCTGGAGTGTACGCAGACCGGGACTATCGAGGGGGGAGACCCAGTACTTC
medium-sized	TRBV19	TRBJ2-2	.	CASSINEAVTGELFF	TGTGCCAGTAGTATAAACGAAGCAGTAACCGGGGAGCTGTTTTTT
medium-sized	TRBV11-3	TRBJ2-1	.	CASSLNLRNEQFF	TGTGCCAGCAGCTTGAACTTGAGGAATGAGCAGTTCTTC
.	TRBV18	TRBJ1-3	.	CASSPTGTSSGNTIYF	TGTGCCAGCTCACCGACAGGTACCTCCTCTGGAAACACCATATATTTT
medium-sized	TRBV30	TRBJ1-1	.	CAWRENAEAFF	TGTGCCTGGAGGGAGAACGCTGAAGCTTTCTTT
.	TRBV7-3	TRBJ1-1	TRBD1	CASSPRGGRGAFF	TGTGCCAGCAGCCCCAGGGGGGGGCGCGGGGCTTTCTTT
medium-sized	TRBV6-5	TRBJ1-1	TRBD1	CASRYPGQGENTEAFF	TGTGCCAGCAGATACCCGGGACAGGGGGAGAACACTGAAGCTTTCTTT
medium-sized	TRBV12-3/TRBV12-4	TRBJ2-5	.	CASRTTVGTQYF	TGTGCCAGCAGGACCACCGTGGGGACCCAGTACTTC
.	TRBV10-3	TRBJ1-2	.	CAISESGQGGYTF	TGTGCCATCAGTGAGTCAGGGCAGGGTGGCTACACCTTC
few	TRBV6-5	TRBJ2-3	.	CASSYSLPASGGGLDTQYF	TGTGCCAGCAGTTACTCCTTGCCGGCTTCGGGGGGCGGCTTAGATACGCAGTATTTT
few	TRBV30	TRBJ2-2	.	CAWSNAGELFF	TGTGCCTGGAGTAACGCCGGGGAGCTGTTTTTT
.	TRBV7-9	TRBJ2-7	TRBD2	CASSAGVDEQYF	TGTGCCAGCAGCGCGGGGGTAGACGAGCAGTACTTC
medium-sized	TRBV5-5	TRBJ2-3	.	CASSLVADTQYF	TGTGCCAGCAGCTTAGTGGCAGATACGCAGTATTTT
few	TRBV4-2	TRBJ2-7	.	CASSLYGERNYEQYF	TGTGCCAGCAGCCTATACGGGGAACGGAACTACGAGCAGTACTTC
.	TRBV7-9	TRBJ1-3	.	CASSLTGARAGNTIYF	TGTGCCAGCAGCTTGACGGGGGCAAGGGCTGGAAACACCATATATTTT
medium-sized	TRBV20-1	TRBJ1-5	.	CSATDSPYSNQPQHF	TGCAGTGCTACCGACAGCCCTTATAGCAATCAGCCCCAGCATTTT
few	TRBV20-1	TRBJ2-7	.	CSARGASKVYEQYF	TGCAGTGCTAGAGGGGCCTCGAAGGTCTACGAGCAGTACTTC
once	TRBV10-2	TRBJ2-1	.	CASGGSHEQFF	TGCGCCAGCGGGGGTAGCCATGAGCAGTTCTTC
few	TRBV19	TRBJ2-2	TRBD2	CASSLGEGTGELFF	TGTGCCAGTAGTCTGGGGGAGGGCACCGGGGAGCTGTTTTTT
.	TRBV12-3/TRBV12-4	TRBJ2-7	.	CASRARAPDPNYEQYF	TGTGCCAGCAGGGCCCGGGCTCCGGATCCCAACTACGAGCAGTACTTC
few	TRBV6-4	TRBJ2-3	TRBD2	CASSDGLGDTQYF	TGTGCCAGCAGCGACGGACTAGGGGATACGCAGTATTTT
.	TRBV2	TRBJ2-3	.	CATAWEGADTQYF	TGTGCCACCGCTTGGGAAGGGGCAGATACGCAGTATTTT
.	TRBV10-1	TRBJ1-2	TRBD1	CASSDSDGQGKDGYTF	TGCGCCAGCAGCGATTCCGATGGACAGGGAAAAGATGGCTACACCTTC
.	TRBV11-2	TRBJ1-3	.	CASNPSGNTIYF	TGTGCCAGCAACCCTTCTGGAAACACCATATATTTT
.	TRBV7-9	TRBJ2-5	TRBD1	CASSRDRGQEETQYF	TGTGCCAGCAGCCGGGACAGGGGGCAAGAGGAGACCCAGTACTTC
.	TRBV18	TRBJ2-7	.	CASSPNPGGYEQYF	TGTGCCAGCTCACCAAACCCAGGTGGCTACGAGCAGTACTTC
.	TRBV5-8	TRBJ1-2	.	CASSLAGEIIGYTF	TGTGCCAGCAGCTTGGCAGGGGAAATTATCGGCTACACCTTC